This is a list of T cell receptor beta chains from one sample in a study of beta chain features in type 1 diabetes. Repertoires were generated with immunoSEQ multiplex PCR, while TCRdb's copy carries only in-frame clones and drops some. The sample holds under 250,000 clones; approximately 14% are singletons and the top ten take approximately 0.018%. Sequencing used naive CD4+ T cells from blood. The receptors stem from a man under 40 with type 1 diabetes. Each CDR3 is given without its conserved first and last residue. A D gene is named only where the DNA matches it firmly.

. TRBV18 ASSPGRETQY
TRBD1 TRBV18 ATRLGQGISGANVLT
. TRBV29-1 SVGGGGNQPQH
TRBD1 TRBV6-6 ASSYRTGDGYT
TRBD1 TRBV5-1 ASSIRTGGNTEAF
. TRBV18 ASSPGGGYGYT
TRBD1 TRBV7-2 ASSLAGTGTDTQY
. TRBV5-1 ASRGNSNTEAF
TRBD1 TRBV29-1 SARTGGSGQF
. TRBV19 ASNPQRGLSGYT
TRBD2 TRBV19 ASRRTGTSGGGEQF
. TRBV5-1 ASSRSLGGFNEQF
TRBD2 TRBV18 ASSRTLAGGSEQY
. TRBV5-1 ASSLGSLPDTQY
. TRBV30 AWSVTEGNTIY
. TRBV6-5 ASSLSAGANVLT
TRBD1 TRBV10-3 AISPTGATSGTDTQY
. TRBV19 ASSRQGAAGEQY
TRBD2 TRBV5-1 ASSSAGGVQF
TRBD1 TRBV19 ASSGTGANTEAF
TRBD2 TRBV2 ASRPWASGNEQF
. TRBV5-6 ASSLGQVNTEAF
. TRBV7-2 ASSLMGASTDTQY
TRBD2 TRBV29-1 SVEDLSSGNTGELF
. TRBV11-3 ASSPGGQETQY
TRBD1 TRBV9 ASSVGQGAAGELF
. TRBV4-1 ASSQVFAKNIQY
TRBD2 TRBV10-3 AISESVSGSSYNEQF
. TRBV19 ASTPGHFYNSPLH
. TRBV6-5 ASSYVRGGQPQH
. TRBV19 ASSKTSAYNEQF